Below, 16 T cell receptor beta chains from the same sample are listed, as sequenced in a study of blood T cell repertoires in COVID-19. Assay: immunoSEQ multiplex PCR; the TCRdb copy retains only in-frame clones and omits some. The sample lists 380,000 or so clones; roughly 90% were seen once. What was sequenced was PBMCs or T cells enriched from blood (not recorded which). These receptors were taken from a woman aged 40 to 50 with acute COVID-19.

The chain uses TRBV1 and TRBJ1-2. TRBV1 is described as a pseudogene. This CDR3 is 15 amino acids long. The CDR3 DNA is TGCACCAGCAGCTCACCGGGACTTTTCCATTATGGCTACACCTTC. It translates to CTSSSPGLFHYGYTF.

The rearrangement links TRBV3-1 (or the pseudogene TRBV3-2) to TRBJ2-1, with 10 bases that match TRBD2. After removal of 0 bases from V and 13 bases from J, the junction contained 9 bases not matched to a gene. This CDR3 is built from 15 residues. Germline values: CDR1 LGHDT, CDR2 YNNKEL (reference sequence). CDR3 amino acids: CASSQEPSGGHRQFF. As DNA, the CDR3 is TGTGCCAGCAGCCAAGAACCTAGCGGGGGCCATCGACAGTTCTTC.

This rearrangement joins TRBV5-1 to TRBJ1-5; 7 positions agree with TRBD1. This CDR3 has 15 amino acids. In germline, CDR1 is SGHRS, CDR2 YFSETQ. Losses at the gene ends were 1 base for V and 3 bases for J; bases not matched to a gene: 4. CDR3 DNA: TGCGCCAGCAGCTTGCAGGGGGACCCCAATCAGCCCCAGCATTTT. Translating gives CASSLQGDPNQPQHF.

V usage is TRBV19 and J usage is TRBJ2-7, with D maybe TRBD1 (5 bases). Germline loops: CDR1 LNHDA, CDR2 SQIVND (reference sequence). V lost 1 base and J lost 6, with 10 bases in between. The CDR3 covers 13 residues. The CDR3 protein is CASSIGQTGEQYF. CDR3 DNA: TGTGCCAGTAGTATAGGGCAAACAGGCGAGCAGTACTTC.

The gene calls are TRBV4-2 and TRBJ1-5; a possible D gene is TRBD1 (5 bases). The CDR3 runs to 17 residues. Germline V CDR1 and CDR2: LGHNA, YNFKEQ. The V gene lost 3 bases and the J gene lost 5 bases, with 20 bases spanning the gap. The CDR3 loop reads CASSQRGGGGVDQPQHF. Here the CDR3 DNA reads TGTGCCAGCAGCCAGAGAGGCGGGGGAGGGGTCGATCAGCCCCAGCATTTT.

The V call is TRBV19, the J call TRBJ2-2, with 8 nucleotides matching TRBD1. The V gene's germline CDR1 is LNHDA and CDR2 SQIVND (reference sequence). After removal of 3 bases from V and 7 bases from J, the junction contained 7 bases not matched to a gene. The CDR3 has 15 amino acids. CDR3 coding DNA: TGTGCCAGTAGTATGGCAGGGGGCTCCTTCGGGGAGCTGTTTTTT. Translated, it gives CASSMAGGSFGELFF.

V gene TRBV24-1 combines with J gene TRBJ2-2, with D unresolved. CDR1 is KGHDR, CDR2 SFDVKD, per germline. The length of the CDR3 is 14 residues. Trimming pared 10 bases from V and 4 bases from J, leaving 15 bases between. The chain's CDR3 is CATGAGLGTGELFF. CDR3 sequence (DNA): TGTGCCACAGGTGCAGGTTTGGGCACCGGGGAGCTGTTTTTT.

This chain links TRBV18 with TRBJ1-2, with D perhaps TRBD1 (5 bases). V lost 3 bases and J 4 bases, leaving 12 bases between the germline ends. Germline V lookup: CDR1 KGHSH, CDR2 LQKENI. The CDR3 sequence is 14 residues long. The CDR3 DNA reads as TGTGCCAGCTCACCTCGCATCAGGGTCTATGGCTACACCTTC. Its protein is CASSPRIRVYGYTF.

The table lists this clone with a few counts. The same CDR3 also results from other DNA sequences found in this sample. This rearrangement joins TRBV5-1 to TRBJ1-1; no definite D call. The CDR3 has 13 residues. Germline V lookup: CDR1 SGHRS, CDR2 YFSETQ. V lost 0 bases, J lost 1 base, and 4 bases lay in between. The CDR3 sequence is CASSLAGNTEAFF. The CDR3 nucleotides read TGCGCCAGCAGCTTGGCCGGGAACACTGAAGCTTTCTTT.

CDR3 in DNA: TGTGCCAGCAGCTCGACGGACAGCTACGAGCAGTACTTC. This gives the protein CASSSTDSYEQYF. This sequence joins TRBV5-6 and TRBJ2-7, with D perhaps TRBD1 (6 bases). Trimming took 3 bases from V and 3 from J, leaving 10 bases between them. Germline loops: CDR1 SGHDT, CDR2 YYEEEE. The CDR3 totals 13 residues.

The chain joins TRBV19 to TRBJ1-5; no reliable D call. Trimming took 4 bases from V and 2 from J, leaving 6 bases between them. The CDR3 loop spans 13 amino acids. The germline CDR1 and CDR2 sequences are LNHDA and SQIVND (reference sequence). The CDR3: CASSTVRNQPQHF. The CDR3 bases are TGTGCCAGTAGTACGGTCCGCAATCAGCCCCAGCATTTT. The whole variable domain, filled in from reference TRBV19 and TRBJ1-5, reads DGGITQSPKYLFRKEGQNVTLSCEQNLNHDAMYWYRQDPGQGLRLIYYSQIVNDFQKGDIAEGYSVSREKKESFPLTVTSAQKNPTAFYLCASSTVRNQPQHFGDGTRLSIL.

V usage is TRBV6-5 and J usage is TRBJ1-4; weak D call: TRBD1 (5 bases). The CDR3 runs to 15 residues. Germline V gene lookup returns CDR1 MNHEY and CDR2 SVGAGI. V was clipped by 6 bases and J by 7 bases, with 18 bases between them. CDR3 residues: CASSILQGGVEKLFF. CDR3 coding DNA: TGTGCCAGCAGCATTTTGCAGGGTGGGGTTGAAAAACTGTTTTTT.

The CDR3 nucleotides read TGTGCCAGTTCAAACCGGGACATGAACACTGAAGCTTTCTTT. Translation: CASSNRDMNTEAFF. The rearrangement links TRBV19 to TRBJ1-1, with D perhaps TRBD1 (6 bases). Per germline, CDR1 LNHDA and CDR2 SQIVND (reference sequence). The CDR3 has 14 amino acids. V shed 8 bases and J shed 0 bases, with 13 bases lying between them.

The chain links TRBV5-5 to TRBJ1-2; D gene ambiguous. The CDR3 covers 13 residues. Germline CDR1 is SGHKS and CDR2 is YYEKEE (reference sequence). Deletions cut 3 bases from V and 4 bases from J, with 10 bases between. The CDR3, as DNA: TGTGCCAGCAGCTACCGGGAGTTCTATGGCTACACCTTC. Protein product: CASSYREFYGYTF.

This clone showed up many times. The genes are TRBV19 and TRBJ2-3; TRBD1 matches at 11 bases. J was trimmed by 5 bases and V by 4 bases; bases with no gene match: 5. CDR1 LNHDA and CDR2 SQIVND come from the germline V gene (reference sequence). The CDR3 length is 15 residues. CDR3 sequence (DNA): TGTGCCAGTAGTACCCGGGACAGGGGGGGAGATACGCAGTATTTT. It translates to CASSTRDRGGDTQYF.

J is TRBJ1-3 and V is TRBV5-1; TRBD1 matches 9 bases. CDR1 and CDR2 from the germline V gene are SGHRS and YFSETQ. J lost 0 bases, V lost 3 bases, and 19 bases had no gene match. The CDR3 runs 21 residues. CDR3 sequence reads: CASSYSGTGYTLHVSGNTIYF. CDR3 sequence (DNA): TGCGCCAGCAGCTACTCCGGGACAGGGTACACCCTGCATGTCTCTGGAAACACCATATATTTT.